These 2 T cell receptor beta chains originate from one sample sequenced in a study of blood T cell repertoires in COVID-19. Method: immunoSEQ multiplex PCR; TCRdb's copy keeps in-frame clones and lacks some. In the table there are 150,000 to 160,000 clones, approximately 80% of which are singletons. Sequencing was performed on peripheral blood. The source of these receptors is a woman aged 55-69 years with acute or convalescent COVID-19.

CDR3 sequence reads: CASSQDRMFGREAFF. The CDR3 DNA reads as TGCGCCAGCAGCCAAGATCGAATGTTCGGTAGAGAAGCTTTCTTT. The gene calls are TRBV4-1 and TRBJ1-1; D not resolved. Trimming left V 0 bases short and J 8 bases short, with 16 bases between. Per the germline V gene, CDR1 is MGHRA and CDR2 is YSYEKL. The CDR3 runs 15 residues.

The rearrangement links TRBV7-8 to TRBJ2-7; perhaps TRBD2 as D (5 bases). V was clipped by 3 bases and J by 4 bases, with 13 bases between them. CDR1 is SGHVS, CDR2 FQNEAQ, per germline. The CDR3 extends over 14 amino acids. The CDR3 sequence is CASSFRSGLYEQYF. In DNA form, the CDR3 reads TGTGCCAGCAGCTTCAGGAGCGGATTATACGAGCAGTACTTC.